This entry describes one T cell receptor (beta chain). What it binds is not known. The CDR3 length is 15 residues. CDR1 and CDR2 (germline): SGHTA, FQGNSA. Trimming shortened V by 8 bases and J by 4 bases, and 20 bases separated the two germline ends. This specimen comes from a study of cytomegalovirus exposure and HLA in healthy donors. General observations from the study: In the analysis, some V segments, TRBV6-2 and TRBV6-3 included, were excluded as indistinguishable. It was 164 TCR beta chains that were listed as cytomegalovirus-associated.

The PCR ran on 60 Vbeta and 13 Jbeta primers. Assay: immunoSEQ multiplex PCR; the TCRdb copy retains only in-frame clones and omits some. This table has roughly 120,000 clones, around 70% appearing once. The chain employs TRBV7-2 and TRBJ2-5; D may be TRBD2 (5 bases). The clonotype comes from a young man in good health and CMV-seropositive. The sequenced material came from PBMCs. CDR3 nucleotides: TGTGCCAGCGCCCTTTCGGAGGCCGCGGGAGAGACCCAGTACTTC. This sequence encodes CASALSEAAGETQYF.